The 18 T cell receptor beta chains below were found in one sample sequenced in a study of T cells in Graves' hyperthyroidism and ophthalmopathy. Researchers amplified the TCR beta CDR3 regions from RNA transcripts. First-round RT-PCR targeting the TCR CDR3 was performed with the HTBI primer set. TCRdb processed the multiplex PCR reads anew with MiXCR; each CDR3 protein has one entry. The profile shows 490,000 or so distinct CDR3 sequences, about 15% of them singletons. Sequenced input: blood. These receptors came from a woman younger than 45 with Graves' ophthalmopathy.

The chain employs TRBV19 and TRBJ1-5, with 9 nucleotides matching TRBD1. Germline-derived CDR1 and CDR2 are LNHDA and SQIVND (reference sequence). The CDR3 is 15 residues long. Trimming at V came to 6 bases and at J to 3 bases, leaving 6 bases not matched to a gene. CDR3 nucleotide sequence: TGTGCCAGTAGAGGCCGGGACAGGGTCAATCAGCCCCAGCATTTT. This gives the protein CASRGRDRVNQPQHF.

The genes are TRBV9 and TRBJ2-7, with D perhaps being TRBD1 or TRBD2 (5 bases each). Trimming removed 0 bases from V and 5 bases from J, with 12 bases in between. CDR3 length: 14 residues. Germline V gives CDR1 SGDLS, CDR2 YYNGEE. CDR3 DNA sequence: TGTGCCAGCAGCGTAGTTGACGGGGCGGACGAGCAGTACTTC. Translation gives CASSVVDGADEQYF.

In this sample, this clonotype turned up many times. This chain connects TRBV29-1 to TRBJ2-7; D is perhaps TRBD1 (5 bases). This CDR3 has 13 residues. Germline V gene lookup returns CDR1 SQVTM and CDR2 ANQGSEA. V dropped 4 bases and J dropped 2 bases, with 12 bases sitting between them. This CDR3 reads CSVVGHLAYEQYF. Written as DNA, the CDR3 is TGCAGCGTTGTTGGACACCTTGCCTACGAGCAGTACTTC.

This rearrangement joins TRBV2 to TRBJ2-7; 10 bases align to TRBD1. Trimming removed 4 bases from V and 5 bases from J; junction bases left unmatched: 8. CDR3 length: 15 amino acids. CDR1 and CDR2 (germline): SNHLY, FYNNEI. DNA for the CDR3: TGTGCCAGCAGTGGGGGGACAGGGGTTGAGGACGAGCAGTACTTC. This sequence encodes CASSGGTGVEDEQYF.

Many counts were recorded for this clonotype. This chain connects TRBV6-1 to TRBJ2-7, with D possibly being TRBD1 or TRBD2 (5 bases each). The CDR3 sequence is 13 residues long. Trimming shortened V by 8 bases and J by 7 bases, and 18 bases separated the two germline ends. The germline V gene has CDR1 MNHNS and CDR2 SASEGT. The CDR3 here is CASRDVGRWEQYF. The CDR3 DNA reads TGTGCCAGCCGGGACGTCGGACGTTGGGAGCAGTACTTC.

The chain recombines TRBV29-1 with TRBJ2-7, with unresolved D. Germline assignment: CDR1 SQVTM and CDR2 ANQGSEA. The CDR3 is 13 residues long. Trimming cost V 6 bases and J 0 bases, with 12 bases left between them. The CDR3 here is CSVRAPISYEQYF. In DNA form, the CDR3 reads TGCAGCGTCCGGGCCCCGATCTCCTACGAGCAGTACTTC.

The rearrangement joins TRBV18 to TRBJ2-3, with TRBD1 matching over 8 bases. Germline loops: CDR1 KGHSH, CDR2 LQKENI. V shed 6 bases, J shed 3 bases, and the junction held 5 bases outside the gene matches. This CDR3 is 14 amino acids long. DNA for the CDR3: TGTGCCAGCTCCGAAGGACAGGGAACAGATACGCAGTATTTT. This sequence encodes CASSEGQGTDTQYF.

The genes are TRBV11-2 and TRBJ1-3, with D perhaps TRBD1 (6 bases). V shed 5 bases and J shed 4 bases, with 15 bases lying between them. CDR3 length equals 15 residues. Germline V gene lookup returns CDR1 SGHAT and CDR2 FQNNGV. The CDR3 region has the DNA TGTGCCAGCAGCCAAGATAGGACAGCCGGAAACACCATATATTTT. As protein: CASSQDRTAGNTIYF.

V usage is TRBV28 and J usage is TRBJ2-7; 8 nucleotides align to TRBD1. Germline V CDR1 and CDR2: MDHEN, SYDVKM. Trimming took 5 bases from V and 3 from J; bases not matched to a gene: 6. This CDR3 is 14 amino acids long. The CDR3 sequence: CASSPRTGFYEQYF. The CDR3 DNA sequence: TGTGCCAGCAGTCCCCGGACAGGGTTCTACGAGCAGTACTTC.

This clonotype was recorded at least ten times. The chain recombines TRBV28 with TRBJ1-1; D is perhaps TRBD1 (5 bases). CDR1 is MDHEN and CDR2 is SYDVKM in the germline V gene. Trimming removed 2 bases at V and 7 bases at J, with 17 bases between. The CDR3 extends over 15 amino acids. As DNA, the CDR3 is TGTGCCAGCAGTTTAGGTTATGCCGGGGACCTTGAAGCTTTCTTT. Protein: CASSLGYAGDLEAFF.

This sequence joins TRBV7-3 and TRBJ2-1; the match to TRBD2 covers 9 bases. Judging by the DNA end, TRBJ2-7 fits better; the J call may be wrong. The germline V gene encodes CDR1 SGHTA and CDR2 FQGTGA. This CDR3 spans 16 amino acids. CDR3 nucleotide sequence: TGTGCCAGCAGCCTACCAGCGGGAGGAGCCTACAATGAGCAGTACTTC. Its protein is CASSLPAGGAYNEQYF.

This clonotype was detected only a few times. The chain is built from TRBV28 and TRBJ1-2; possibly TRBD1 for D (6 bases). The CDR3 spans 15 residues. V lost 2 bases and J lost 5, with 15 bases in between. Looked up from germline, CDR1 is MDHEN and CDR2 is SYDVKM. CDR3 protein: CASSLGGGVWYGYTF. In DNA form, the CDR3 reads TGTGCCAGCAGTTTAGGGGGGGGCGTTTGGTATGGCTACACCTTC.

The CDR3 coding sequence is TGTGCCAGTAGGGCGCCTAATCAGCCCCAGCATTTT. It codes for CASRAPNQPQHF. This rearrangement joins TRBV19 to TRBJ1-5; D gene uncertain. With 6 bases removed from V and 4 bases from J, the gap between germline ends came to 7 bases. CDR3 length equals 12 residues. The germline V gene has CDR1 LNHDA and CDR2 SQIVND (reference sequence).

This clonotype was recorded at least ten times. This chain uses TRBV6-2 or TRBV6-3 with TRBJ2-7; tentatively, D is TRBD2 (7 bases). The CDR3 sequence is 15 residues long. The V end was cut by 2 bases, the J end by 2 bases, with 13 bases between. The V gene's germline CDR1 is MNHEY and CDR2 SVGEGT. The DNA for the CDR3 is TGTGCCAGCAGTTACGCGGGGGCCAGGGCCTACGAGCAGTACTTC. Translated: CASSYAGARAYEQYF.

The chain carries TRBV9 and TRBJ1-1, with D possibly matching TRBD1 (6 bases). The CDR3 has 15 amino acids. V dropped 0 bases and J dropped 5 bases, with 14 bases sitting between them. CDR1 is SGDLS and CDR2 is YYNGEE in the germline V gene. CDR3: CASSVGGGRKTEAFF. As DNA, the CDR3 is TGTGCCAGCAGCGTAGGGGGGGGGCGGAAGACTGAAGCTTTCTTT.

This clonotype was seen more than once but under ten times. This sequence joins TRBV20-1 and TRBJ2-1, with D possibly TRBD1 on 6 matching bases. Germline V gene data show CDR1 as DFQATT and CDR2 as SNEGSKA (reference sequence). There are 14 residues in the CDR3. The CDR3 here is CSVEDSFSYNEQFF. CDR3 coding DNA: TGCAGCGTTGAGGACAGCTTCTCCTACAATGAGCAGTTCTTC.

This clonotype appeared many times. The CDR3 here is CSAKSRMSYEQYF. CDR3 sequence (DNA): TGCAGTGCTAAGTCCCGAATGTCCTACGAGCAGTACTTC. The chain uses TRBV20-1 and TRBJ2-7; D ambiguous. Deletions cut 4 bases from V and 1 base from J, with 11 bases between. Germline loops: CDR1 DFQATT, CDR2 SNEGSKA (reference sequence). This CDR3 has 13 residues.

The chain combines TRBV24-1 with TRBJ2-7; D gene uncertain. Germline V gives CDR1 KGHDR, CDR2 SFDVKD. The CDR3 totals 12 residues. Trimming removed 1 base at V and 5 bases at J, with 5 bases between. The CDR3 region is CATSDFGDEQYF. CDR3 coding DNA: TGTGCCACCAGTGATTTCGGTGACGAGCAGTACTTC.